What follows are 14 T cell receptor beta chains derived from one specimen sequenced in a study of cytomegalovirus exposure and HLA in healthy donors. 13 Jbeta primers and 60 Vbeta primers were used for the PCR. Some clones are missing from TCRdb's copy, which holds only in-frame ones; the method was immunoSEQ multiplex PCR. Altogether about 94,000 clones are present, roughly three quarters being singletons, with the ten largest covering about 4%. The sample consisted of PBMCs. The receptors were sampled from a woman in her thirties or forties in good health and CMV-seronegative.

This clone was recorded only once. The rearrangement uses TRBV30 and TRBJ2-5; a weak D match, TRBD2 (6 bases). Looked up from germline, CDR1 is GTSNPN and CDR2 is SVGIG (reference sequence). V was clipped by 4 bases and J by 5 bases, with 8 bases between them. There are 11 residues in the CDR3. CDR3 in amino acids: CAWNLAETQYF. The CDR3, as DNA: TGTGCCTGGAACCTAGCGGAGACCCAGTACTTC.

The genes are TRBV2 and TRBJ1-4; 8 nucleotides agree with TRBD1. The CDR3 loop spans 14 amino acids. Germline values: CDR1 SNHLY, CDR2 FYNNEI. The V segment lost 6 bases and the J segment 7 bases; nucleotides outside the gene matches: 7. CDR3 sequence reads: CASSLGQGFEKLFF. The CDR3, as DNA: TGTGCCAGCAGCCTCGGACAGGGATTTGAAAAACTGTTTTTT.

The chain carries TRBV27 and TRBJ1-5; 11 positions match TRBD1. Germline V lookup: CDR1 MNHEY, CDR2 SMNVEV (reference sequence). V trimming: 5 bases; J trimming: 0 bases; junction bases outside the gene matches: 3. The CDR3 is made up of 16 amino acids. CDR3 coding DNA: TGTGCCAGCAGTCTTGGACAGGGGGCTAGCAATCAGCCCCAGCATTTT. This translates into CASSLGQGASNQPQHF.

This clone was counted between two and nine times. The gene calls are TRBV15 and TRBJ1-3; D might be TRBD1 (6 bases). CDR3 length equals 17 residues. CDR1 and CDR2 from the germline V gene are LNHNV and YYDKDF (reference sequence). V gave up 3 bases and J gave up 4 bases, with 19 bases separating them. This CDR3 reads CATSSDIRQGNGNTIYF. The CDR3 DNA reads as TGTGCCACCAGCAGTGACATCAGGCAGGGGAACGGAAACACCATATATTTT.

This chain connects TRBV7-2 to TRBJ2-5; 10 bases align to TRBD1. The V and J ends lost 5 bases and 5 bases, in that order; junction bases with no gene match: 8. The CDR3 runs to 15 residues. Germline CDR1 reads SGHTA; CDR2 reads FQGNSA. CDR3 sequence (DNA): TGTGCCAGCAGCGACCGGACAGGGGGGCGGGAGACCCAGTACTTC. Translated: CASSDRTGGRETQYF.

The chain links TRBV2 to TRBJ1-5; 10 bases align to TRBD1. CDR1 SNHLY and CDR2 FYNNEI come from the germline V gene. The length of the CDR3 is 14 residues. The trim removed 6 bases at V and 7 bases at J, leaving 6 bases unmatched. The CDR3 loop reads CASSATGGRQPQHF. DNA of the CDR3: TGTGCCAGCAGCGCGACAGGGGGCAGGCAGCCCCAGCATTTT.

The V call is TRBV19, the J call TRBJ1-5; 11 nucleotides align to TRBD1. Germline-derived CDR1 and CDR2 are LNHDA and SQIVND (reference sequence). With 8 bases clipped from V and 7 bases from J, the junction kept 13 bases outside the gene matches. The CDR3 has 16 amino acids. The CDR3, as DNA: TGTGCCAGTGAGTGGACAGGGGGCGCGAAGGGACAGCCCCAGCATTTT. It specifies CASEWTGGAKGQPQHF.

About this clone itself: The identical CDR3 is also encoded by other nucleotide sequences in the sample. V usage is TRBV20-1 and J usage is TRBJ2-7; TRBD1 matches at 7 bases. Germline values: CDR1 DFQATT, CDR2 SNEGSKA (reference sequence). The CDR3 length is 11 residues. The V and J ends lost 7 bases and 4 bases, in that order; junction bases with no gene match: 4. The chain's CDR3 is CSGQGTYEQYF. The CDR3 DNA follows: TGCAGTGGACAGGGAACTTACGAGCAGTACTTC.

The J gene is TRBJ1-4, the V gene TRBV5-4, with a possible D match to TRBD1 (5 bases). Trimming shortened V by 0 bases and J by 6 bases, and 9 bases separated the two germline ends. Germline V lookup: CDR1 SGHNT, CDR2 YYREEE (reference sequence). The length of the CDR3 is 14 residues. CDR3 nucleotides: TGTGCCAGCAGCTTGGGGGGCTTGTATGAAAAACTGTTTTTT. Protein sequence: CASSLGGLYEKLFF.

The V gene is TRBV29-1, the J gene TRBJ1-1; D call uncertain. V lost 2 bases and J lost 3, with 7 bases in between. Germline V gene lookup returns CDR1 SQVTM and CDR2 ANQGSEA. The CDR3 extends over 12 amino acids. This CDR3 reads CSVEKEYTEAFF. The CDR3 DNA reads TGCAGCGTTGAAAAGGAGTACACTGAAGCTTTCTTT.

This clone occurred a few times. The V and J genes are TRBV5-1 and TRBJ2-3; 8 nucleotides align to TRBD1. The germline V gene encodes CDR1 SGHRS and CDR2 YFSETQ. The CDR3 sequence is 14 residues long. V trimming: 9 bases; J trimming: 3 bases; junction bases outside the gene matches: 9. The CDR3 region has the DNA TGCGCCACCTCAGGGGGCCCAGCTACAGATACGCAGTATTTT. The encoded protein is CATSGGPATDTQYF.

The table lists this clone with a few counts. The rearrangement links TRBV6-1 to TRBJ2-7, with 7 bases fitting TRBD1. Losses at the gene ends were 0 bases for V and 6 bases for J; bases not matched to a gene: 5. The CDR3 has 14 amino acids. Per the germline V gene, CDR1 is MNHNS and CDR2 is SASEGT. CDR3 sequence reads: CASSEATGSAEQYF. CDR3 bases: TGTGCCAGCAGTGAAGCGACAGGGTCTGCCGAGCAGTACTTC.

The chain couples TRBV5-1 to TRBJ2-7; TRBD1 aligns across 8 bases. CDR3 length equals 12 residues. V trimming: 3 bases; J trimming: 6 bases; junction bases outside the gene matches: 2. Germline CDR1 and CDR2: SGHRS and YFSETQ. The CDR3 bases are TGCGCCAGCAGCTCCCAGGGGGCCGAGCAGTACTTC. This codes for CASSSQGAEQYF.

J is TRBJ1-3 and V is TRBV15; D is ambiguous. Germline values: CDR1 LNHNV, CDR2 YYDKDF (reference sequence). V lost 0 bases and J lost 4, with 16 bases in between. There are 17 residues in the CDR3. The CDR3 loop is CATSRDYSGIDGNTIYF. The CDR3 nucleotides are TGTGCCACCAGCAGAGATTATTCGGGGATCGACGGAAACACCATATATTTT.